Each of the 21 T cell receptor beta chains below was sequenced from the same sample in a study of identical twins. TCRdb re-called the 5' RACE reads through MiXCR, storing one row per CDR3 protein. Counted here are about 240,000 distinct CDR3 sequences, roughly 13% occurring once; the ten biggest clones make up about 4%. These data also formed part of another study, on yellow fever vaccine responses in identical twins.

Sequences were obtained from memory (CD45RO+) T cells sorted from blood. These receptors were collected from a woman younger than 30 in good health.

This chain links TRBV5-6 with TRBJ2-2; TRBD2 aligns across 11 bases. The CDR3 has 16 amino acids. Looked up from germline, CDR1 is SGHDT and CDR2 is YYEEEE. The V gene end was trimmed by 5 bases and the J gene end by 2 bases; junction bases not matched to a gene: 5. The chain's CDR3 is CASRQLAGANTGELFF. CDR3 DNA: TGTGCCAGCAGGCAACTAGCGGGGGCCAACACCGGGGAGCTGTTTTTT.

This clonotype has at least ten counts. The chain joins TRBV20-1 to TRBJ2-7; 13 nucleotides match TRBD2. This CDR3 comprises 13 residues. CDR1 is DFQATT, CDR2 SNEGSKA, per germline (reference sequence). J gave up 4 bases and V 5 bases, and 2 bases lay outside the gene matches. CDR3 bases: TGCAGTGCTCTGACTAGCGGGAGGTACGAGCAGTACTTC. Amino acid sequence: CSALTSGRYEQYF.

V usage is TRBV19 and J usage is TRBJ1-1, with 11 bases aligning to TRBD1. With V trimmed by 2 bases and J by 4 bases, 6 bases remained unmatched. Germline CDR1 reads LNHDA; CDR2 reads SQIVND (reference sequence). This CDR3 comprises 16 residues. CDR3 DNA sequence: TGTGCCAGTAGTATAAGGACAGGGGGCAAGGTCACTGAAGCTTTCTTT. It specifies CASSIRTGGKVTEAFF.

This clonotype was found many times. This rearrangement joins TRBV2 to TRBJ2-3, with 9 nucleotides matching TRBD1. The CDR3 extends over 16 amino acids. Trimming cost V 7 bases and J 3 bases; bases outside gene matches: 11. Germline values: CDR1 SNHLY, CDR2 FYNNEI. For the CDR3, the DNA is TGTGCCAGCACTGCCGTGGGGGGACAGGGAACAGATACGCAGTATTTT. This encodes CASTAVGGQGTDTQYF. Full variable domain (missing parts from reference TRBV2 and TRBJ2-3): EPEVTQTPSHQVTQMGQEVILRCVPISNHLYFYWYRQILGQKVEFLVSFYNNEISEKSEIFDDQFSVERPDGSNFTLKIRSTKLEDSAMYFCASTAVGGQGTDTQYFGPGTRLTVL.

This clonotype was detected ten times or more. The CDR3 DNA reads as TGTGCCAGCAGCCCTGGGAGTTCCCGCTACGAGCAGTACTTC. Translated, it gives CASSPGSSRYEQYF. The V and J genes are TRBV7-2 and TRBJ2-7, with TRBD2 as a possible D gene (5 bases). V shed 5 bases and J shed 3 bases, with 14 bases lying between them. The CDR3 covers 14 residues. Germline loops: CDR1 SGHTA, CDR2 FQGNSA.

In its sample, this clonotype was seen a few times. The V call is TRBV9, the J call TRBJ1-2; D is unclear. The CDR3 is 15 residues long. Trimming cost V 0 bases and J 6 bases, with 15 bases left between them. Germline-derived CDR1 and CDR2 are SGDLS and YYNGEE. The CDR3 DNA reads TGTGCCAGCAGCGTAGGGGTAGGGCTGTACGATGGCTACACCTTC. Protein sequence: CASSVGVGLYDGYTF.

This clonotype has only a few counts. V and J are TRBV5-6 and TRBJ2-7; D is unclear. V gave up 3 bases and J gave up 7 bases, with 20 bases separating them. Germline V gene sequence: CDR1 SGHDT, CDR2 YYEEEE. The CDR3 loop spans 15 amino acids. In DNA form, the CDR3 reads TGTGCCAGCAGCTCCTTGAGCACAGACGACGAGGAGCAGTACTTC. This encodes CASSSLSTDDEEQYF.

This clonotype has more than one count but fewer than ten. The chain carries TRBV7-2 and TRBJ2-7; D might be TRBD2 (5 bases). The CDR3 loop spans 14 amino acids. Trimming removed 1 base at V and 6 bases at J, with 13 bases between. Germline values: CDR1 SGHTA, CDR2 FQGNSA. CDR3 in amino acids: CASSLGREAIEQYF. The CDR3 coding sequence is TGTGCCAGCAGCTTAGGTCGGGAAGCGATCGAGCAGTACTTC. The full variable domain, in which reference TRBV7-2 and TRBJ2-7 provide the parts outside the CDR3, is GAGVSQSPSNKVTEKGKDVELRCDPISGHTALYWYRQSLGQGLEFLIYFQGNSAPDKSGLPSDRFSAERTGGSVSTLTIQRTQQEDSAVYLCASSLGREAIEQYFGPGTRLTVT.

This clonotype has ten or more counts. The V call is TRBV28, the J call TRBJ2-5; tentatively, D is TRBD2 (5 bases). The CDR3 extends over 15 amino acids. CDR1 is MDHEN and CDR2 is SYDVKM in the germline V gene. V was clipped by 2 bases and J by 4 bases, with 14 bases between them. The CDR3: CASSLAASWGETQYF. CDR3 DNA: TGTGCCAGCAGTTTAGCGGCTAGCTGGGGAGAGACCCAGTACTTC.

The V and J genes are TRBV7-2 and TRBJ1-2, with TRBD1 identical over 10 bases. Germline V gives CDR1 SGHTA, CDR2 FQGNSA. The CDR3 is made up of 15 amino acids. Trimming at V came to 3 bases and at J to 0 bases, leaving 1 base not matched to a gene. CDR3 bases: TGTGCCAGCAGCTTTGGACAGGGGGCTAACTATGGCTACACCTTC. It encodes CASSFGQGANYGYTF.

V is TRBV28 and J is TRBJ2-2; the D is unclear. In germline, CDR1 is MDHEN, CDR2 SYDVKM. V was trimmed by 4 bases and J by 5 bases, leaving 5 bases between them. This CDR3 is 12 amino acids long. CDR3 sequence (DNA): TGTGCCAGCAGTTCTATTACCGGGGAGCTGTTTTTT. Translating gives CASSSITGELFF.

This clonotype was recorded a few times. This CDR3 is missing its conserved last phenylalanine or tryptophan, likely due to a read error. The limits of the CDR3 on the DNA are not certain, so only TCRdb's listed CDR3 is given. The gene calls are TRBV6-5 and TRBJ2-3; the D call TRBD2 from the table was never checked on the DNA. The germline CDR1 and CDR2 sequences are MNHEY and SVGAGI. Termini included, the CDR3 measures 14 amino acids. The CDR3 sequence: CASSYSSGGADTQC.

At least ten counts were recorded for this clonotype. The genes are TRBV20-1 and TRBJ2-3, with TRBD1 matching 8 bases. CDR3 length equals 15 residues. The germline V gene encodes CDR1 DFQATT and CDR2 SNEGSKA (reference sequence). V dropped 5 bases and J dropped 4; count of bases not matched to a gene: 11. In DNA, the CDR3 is TGCAGTGCTGACAGACAGGACAGGGCGGCAGATACGCAGTATTTT. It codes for CSADRQDRAADTQYF.

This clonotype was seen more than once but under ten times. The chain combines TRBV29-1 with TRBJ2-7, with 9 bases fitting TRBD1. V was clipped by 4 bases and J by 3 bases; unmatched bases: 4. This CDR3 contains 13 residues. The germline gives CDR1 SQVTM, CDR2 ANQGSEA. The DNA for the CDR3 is TGCAGCGTTGGAGTGACAGGGGGCTACGAGCAGTACTTC. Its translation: CSVGVTGGYEQYF.

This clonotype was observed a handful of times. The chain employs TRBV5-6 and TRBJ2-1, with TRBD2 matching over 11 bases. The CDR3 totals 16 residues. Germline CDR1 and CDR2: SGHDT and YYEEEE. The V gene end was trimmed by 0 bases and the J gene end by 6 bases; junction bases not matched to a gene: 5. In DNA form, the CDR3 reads TGTGCCAGCAGCTTGGCTTGGCTAGCGGGGGGCAATGAGCAGTTCTTC. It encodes CASSLAWLAGGNEQFF.

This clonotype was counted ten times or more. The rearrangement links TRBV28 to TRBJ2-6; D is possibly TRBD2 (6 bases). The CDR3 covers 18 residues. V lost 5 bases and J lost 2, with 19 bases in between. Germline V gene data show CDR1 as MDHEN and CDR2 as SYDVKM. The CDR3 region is CASSPSGRPLAGANVLTF. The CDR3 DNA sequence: TGTGCCAGCAGTCCTTCAGGGAGGCCACTTGCTGGGGCCAACGTCCTGACTTTC.

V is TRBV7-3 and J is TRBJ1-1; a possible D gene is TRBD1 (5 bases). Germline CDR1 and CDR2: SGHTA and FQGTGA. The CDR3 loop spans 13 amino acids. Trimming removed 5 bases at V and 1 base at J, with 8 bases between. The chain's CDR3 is CASSIQGNTEAFF. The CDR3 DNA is TGTGCCAGCAGCATTCAGGGGAACACTGAAGCTTTCTTT.

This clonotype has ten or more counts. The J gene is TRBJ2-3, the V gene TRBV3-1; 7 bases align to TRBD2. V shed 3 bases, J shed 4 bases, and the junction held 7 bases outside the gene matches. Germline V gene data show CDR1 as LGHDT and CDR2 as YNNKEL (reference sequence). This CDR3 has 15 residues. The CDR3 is CASSQGGGEADTQYF. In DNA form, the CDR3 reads TGTGCCAGCAGCCAGGGGGGGGGGGAAGCAGATACGCAGTATTTT.

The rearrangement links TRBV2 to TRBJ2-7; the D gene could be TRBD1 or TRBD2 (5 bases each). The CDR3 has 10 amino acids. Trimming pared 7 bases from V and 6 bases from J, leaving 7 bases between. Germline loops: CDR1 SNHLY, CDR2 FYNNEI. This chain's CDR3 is CASNGAEQYF. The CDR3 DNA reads TGTGCCAGCAACGGGGCCGAGCAGTACTTC.

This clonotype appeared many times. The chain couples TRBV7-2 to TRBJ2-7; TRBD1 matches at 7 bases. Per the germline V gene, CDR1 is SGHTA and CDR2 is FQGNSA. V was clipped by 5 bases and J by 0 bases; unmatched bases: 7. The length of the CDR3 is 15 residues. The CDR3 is CASSRTGLSSYEQYF. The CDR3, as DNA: TGTGCCAGCAGCCGGACAGGCCTGAGCTCCTACGAGCAGTACTTC. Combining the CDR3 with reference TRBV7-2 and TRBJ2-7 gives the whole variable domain GAGVSQSPSNKVTEKGKDVELRCDPISGHTALYWYRQSLGQGLEFLIYFQGNSAPDKSGLPSDRFSAERTGGSVSTLTIQRTQQEDSAVYLCASSRTGLSSYEQYFGPGTRLTVT.

The CDR3, as DNA: TGTGCCAGCAGCGGAGGGGCGGGAGGGCCTCAAGATACGCAGTATTTT. Its translation: CASSGGAGGPQDTQYF. The V gene is TRBV7-9, the J gene TRBJ2-3; 9 bases are a match to TRBD2. V dropped 5 bases and J dropped 5; count of bases not matched to a gene: 11. The germline gives CDR1 SEHNR, CDR2 FQNEAQ (reference sequence). CDR3 size: 16 residues. The full variable domain, rest sourced from reference TRBV7-9 and TRBJ2-3, is DTGVSQNPRHKITKRGQNVTFRCDPISEHNRLYWYRQTLGQGPEFLTYFQNEAQLEKSRLLSDRFSAERPKGSFSTLEIQRTEQGDSAMYLCASSGGAGGPQDTQYFGPGTRLTVL.